This T cell receptor beta chain emerged from a study of blood T cell repertoires in COVID-19. On the study more broadly: Both acute and convalescent COVID-19 samples were obtained from the United States, Italy and Spain. Sample material is recorded as cDNA or gDNA derived from T cells, B-cell-depleted T cells, or PBMCs.

In the authors' methods: Counts of nucleated cells, estimated from reference gene primer amplification, were obtained. The assay was immunoSEQ multiplex PCR, and TCRdb's table has in-frame clones only and misses some. That table is the source of V, J and clone size, and D and trimming were worked out from the DNA. The data contain a few hundred thousand clones, about 79% of them singletons. Germline V CDR1 and CDR2: SGHNT, YYREEE (reference sequence). V trimming: 1 base; J trimming: 8 bases; junction bases outside the gene matches: 6. CDR3 length: 13 amino acids. The rearrangement joins TRBV5-4 to TRBJ2-7, with 7 positions matching TRBD2. The sample taken for sequencing was peripheral blood. The receptor was isolated from a middle-aged woman who had recovered from COVID-19. As DNA, the CDR3 is TGTGCCAGCAGCTTGTGGGAGGGCCGGAAGCAGTACTTC. This translates into CASSLWEGRKQYF.